The 7 T cell receptor beta chains below come from one sample, sequenced in a study of T cell changes during pregnancy in multiple sclerosis. TCRdb's table, derived via immunoSEQ multiplex PCR, lists solely in-frame clones and lacks some. The profile covers around 100,000 clones, with more than 85% appearing a single time and less than 4% taken by the ten largest. The sample in question was peripheral blood, obtained after pregnancy. The receptors come from a female donor with multiple sclerosis, enrolled in a pregnancy study.

The chain carries TRBV9 and TRBJ1-2, with 7 nucleotides matching TRBD1. From germline, CDR1 is SGDLS and CDR2 YYNGEE. V was pared by 3 bases and J by 1 base, with 15 bases of the junction left unmatched. This CDR3 has 18 residues. CDR3: CASSEAPFGGQRNYGYTF. The CDR3 region has the DNA TGTGCCAGCAGCGAGGCCCCCTTTGGGGGACAGCGTAACTATGGCTACACCTTC.

The gene calls are TRBV29-1 and TRBJ1-1; D ambiguous. The V gene lost 5 bases and the J gene lost 8 bases, with 12 bases spanning the gap. This CDR3 is 11 amino acids long. Germline CDR1 and CDR2: SQVTM and ANQGSEA. CDR3 DNA sequence: TGCAGCGTTCAACCACCCCGGGAAGCTTTCTTT. It specifies CSVQPPREAFF.

V usage is TRBV6-5 and J usage is TRBJ2-7, with D uncertain. CDR3 length: 14 residues. The V gene lost 8 bases and the J gene lost 1 base, with 15 bases spanning the gap. Germline V lookup: CDR1 MNHEY, CDR2 SVGAGI. CDR3: CASGRLPSSYEQYF. The CDR3 DNA reads TGTGCCAGCGGGCGCCTCCCTTCATCCTACGAGCAGTACTTC.

V gene TRBV20-1 combines with J gene TRBJ1-1; D gene uncertain. V shed 1 base and J shed 9 bases, with 9 bases lying between them. The CDR3 extends over 11 amino acids. Germline V gene sequence: CDR1 DFQATT, CDR2 SNEGSKA (reference sequence). The CDR3 region is CSARVATKAFF. In nucleotides, the CDR3 is TGCAGTGCTAGAGTGGCGACAAAAGCTTTCTTT.

V is TRBV2 and J is TRBJ1-2; no firm D call. Germline V gene data show CDR1 as SNHLY and CDR2 as FYNNEI. The CDR3 is 16 residues long. The V end lost 7 bases, the J end lost 0 bases, and 18 bases lay between the germline ends. CDR3 amino acids: CASTTSERPSNYGYTF. The CDR3 nucleotides read TGTGCCAGCACTACGAGTGAGAGGCCGTCTAACTATGGCTACACCTTC.

This clone was counted only a few times. The rearrangement uses TRBV5-8 and TRBJ1-2; D ambiguous. The CDR3 sequence is 13 residues long. Germline V gene sequence: CDR1 SGHTS, CDR2 YDEGEE. Trimming shortened V by 4 bases and J by 4 bases, and 11 bases separated the two germline ends. The CDR3 region has the DNA TGTGCCAGCAGCCCCCGAGTCTTCTATGGCTACACCTTC. Translating it yields CASSPRVFYGYTF.

V is TRBV5-4 and J is TRBJ2-2; a possible D gene is TRBD1 (6 bases). The V end lost 4 bases, the J end lost 0 bases, and 10 bases lay between the germline ends. The CDR3 loop spans 15 amino acids. CDR1 is SGHNT and CDR2 is YYREEE in the germline V gene (reference sequence). DNA of the CDR3: TGTGCCAGCAGCAAATGGACAGCGAACACCGGGGAGCTGTTTTTT. Its translation is CASSKWTANTGELFF.